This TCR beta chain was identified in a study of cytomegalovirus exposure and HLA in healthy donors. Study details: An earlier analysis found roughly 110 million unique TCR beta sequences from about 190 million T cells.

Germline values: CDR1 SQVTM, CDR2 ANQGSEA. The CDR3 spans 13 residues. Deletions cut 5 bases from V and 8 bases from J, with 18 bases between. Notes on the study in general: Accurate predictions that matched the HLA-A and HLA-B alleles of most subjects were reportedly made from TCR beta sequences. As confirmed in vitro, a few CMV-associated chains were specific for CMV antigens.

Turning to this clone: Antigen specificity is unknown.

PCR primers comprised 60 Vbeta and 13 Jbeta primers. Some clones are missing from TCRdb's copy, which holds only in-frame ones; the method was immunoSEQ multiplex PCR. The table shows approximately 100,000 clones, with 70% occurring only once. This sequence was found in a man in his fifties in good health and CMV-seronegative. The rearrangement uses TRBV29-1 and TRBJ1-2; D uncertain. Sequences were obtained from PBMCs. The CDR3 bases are TGCAGCGTTTTCCGGGCTCTGAGCGGGGGCTACACCTTC. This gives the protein CSVFRALSGGYTF.